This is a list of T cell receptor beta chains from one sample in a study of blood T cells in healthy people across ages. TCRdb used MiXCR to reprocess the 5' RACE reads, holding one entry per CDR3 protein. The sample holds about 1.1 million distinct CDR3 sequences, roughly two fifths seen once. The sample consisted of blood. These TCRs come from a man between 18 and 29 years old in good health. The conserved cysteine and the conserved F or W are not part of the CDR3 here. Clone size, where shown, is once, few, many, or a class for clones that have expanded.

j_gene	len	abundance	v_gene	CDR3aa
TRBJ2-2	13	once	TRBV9	ASSWEQGGTGELF
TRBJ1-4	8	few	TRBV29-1	SAWDEKLF
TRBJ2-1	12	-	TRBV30	AWSADSYYNEQF
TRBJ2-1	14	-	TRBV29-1	SVDPRTGRSYNEQF
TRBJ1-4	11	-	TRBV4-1	ASSQTVGEKLF
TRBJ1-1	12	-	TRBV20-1	SARGRHMNTEAF
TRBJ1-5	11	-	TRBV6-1	ASSIGLEQPQH
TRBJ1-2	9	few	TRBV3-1	ASSQDKSYT
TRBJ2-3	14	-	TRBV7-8	ASSPGGQTSTDTQY
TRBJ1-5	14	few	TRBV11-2	ASSPRGGTGDQPQH
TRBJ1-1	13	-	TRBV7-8	ASSLEAAVNTEAF
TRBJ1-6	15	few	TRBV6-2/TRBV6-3	ASSYSEMGALNSPLH
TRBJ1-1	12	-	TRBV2	ASTSDRENNEAF
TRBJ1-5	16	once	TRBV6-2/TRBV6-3	ASSYVAGSRYSNQPQH
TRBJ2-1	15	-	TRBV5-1	ASSSIPDARSYNEQF
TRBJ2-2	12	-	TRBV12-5	ASGKSRDTGELF
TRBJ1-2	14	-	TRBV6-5	ASSYGAALANHGYT
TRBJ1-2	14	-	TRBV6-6	ASRDAGTYVAYGYT
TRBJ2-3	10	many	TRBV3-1	ASSRREDTQY
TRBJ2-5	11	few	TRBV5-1	ASSTGGAQTQY
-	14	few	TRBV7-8	ASSLSRTYRYNEQY
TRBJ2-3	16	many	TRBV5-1	ASSFRPTRAGLTDTQY
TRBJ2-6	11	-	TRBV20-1	SARDTVANVLT
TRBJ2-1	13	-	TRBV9	ASSAPSASIDEQF
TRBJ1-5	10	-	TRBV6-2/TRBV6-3	ASSYPVAPQH
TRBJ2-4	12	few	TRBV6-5	ASSYYSGGVEQY